The subject of this entry is one T cell receptor beta chain. These data belong to a study of beta chain features in type 1 diabetes. The germline V gene has CDR1 SEHNR and CDR2 FQNEAQ (reference sequence). Trimming left V 5 bases short and J 6 bases short, with 11 bases between. The CDR3 has 14 amino acids. Sequencing targeted expressed TCRB transcripts, as all isolated RNA had been reverse transcribed. Repertoires were generated with immunoSEQ multiplex PCR, while TCRdb's copy carries only in-frame clones and drops some. The repertoire holds 200,000 to 250,000 clones, roughly two thirds seen once, with 0.053% in the top ten.

Sequenced: naive CD4+ T cells from blood. The genes are TRBV7-9 and TRBJ1-6; D is unclear. This receptor was identified in a young man in good health. CDR3 nucleotides: TGTGCCAGCAGCGGGGTGCCAGGTAATTCACCCCTCCACTTT. Translating it yields CASSGVPGNSPLHF.